This TCR beta chain originates from a study of CD8 T cells in cerebrospinal fluid in Alzheimer's disease. Background on the study: Two single-cell methods, plate-based nested PCR and droplet-based sequencing, assessed CSF clonal expansion.

10X single-cell V(D)J and 5' gene-expression libraries profiled CSF cells. From its re-call of the 10x single-cell sequencing reads, TCRdb lists each CDR3 protein once, without DNA. This sample contains over a thousand distinct CDR3 sequences. The CDR3 covers 13 residues. Per the germline V gene, CDR1 is SGHTA and CDR2 is FQGNSA. This clonotype is deemed medium-sized by its frequency. This TCR was recovered from a human donor with Parkinson's disease. The V and J genes are TRBV7-2 and TRBJ1-1. Sequenced: cerebrospinal fluid. CDR3 sequence reads: CASSLNRHTEAFF.